This passage covers 19 T cell receptor beta chains from one sample sequenced in a study of T cells in Graves' hyperthyroidism and ophthalmopathy. Amplified regions were TCR beta CDR3 sequences from RNA transcripts. A first-round RT-PCR of the TCR CDR3 used the HTBI primer set. From the multiplex PCR reads, TCRdb called clonotypes with MiXCR, one entry per CDR3 protein. This repertoire shows around 340,000 distinct CDR3 sequences, about 15% found once; its top ten account for approximately 31%. The specimen sequenced was blood. The receptors shown here come from a man younger than 45 with Graves' hyperthyroidism.

The table lists this clonotype with many counts. The chain uses TRBV11-2 and TRBJ1-2; TRBD1 agrees at 8 bases. Germline V lookup: CDR1 SGHAT, CDR2 FQNNGV. Trimming cost V 0 bases and J 4 bases; bases outside gene matches: 4. The CDR3 sequence is 15 residues long. This chain's CDR3 is CASSLDGTGFYGYTF. The DNA for the CDR3 is TGTGCCAGCAGCTTAGACGGGACAGGTTTCTATGGCTACACCTTC. The full variable domain, completed using reference TRBV11-2 and TRBJ1-2, is EAGVAQSPRYKIIEKRQSVAFWCNPISGHATLYWYQQILGQGPKLLIQFQNNGVVDDSQLPKDRFSAERLKGVDSTLKIQPAKLEDSAVYLCASSLDGTGFYGYTFGSGTRLTVV.

Ten or more counts support this clonotype. The genes are TRBV7-9 and TRBJ2-7, with unresolved D. This CDR3 is 13 amino acids long. Trimming left V 7 bases short and J 0 bases short, with 10 bases between. Germline assignment: CDR1 SEHNR and CDR2 FQNEAQ (reference sequence). The CDR3 loop is CASTLTVSYEQYF. In DNA, the CDR3 is TGTGCCAGCACTTTGACGGTCTCCTACGAGCAGTACTTC.

This clonotype was recorded many times. The gene calls are TRBV29-1 and TRBJ2-5, with a tentative D call TRBD1 (5 bases). Trimming shortened V by 4 bases and J by 4 bases, and 10 bases separated the two germline ends. The CDR3 runs 12 residues. CDR1 is SQVTM, CDR2 ANQGSEA, per germline. CDR3 sequence reads: CSVGAGPETQYF. The CDR3 coding sequence is TGCAGCGTTGGGGCAGGGCCAGAGACCCAGTACTTC.

This clonotype was counted many times. The chain recombines TRBV7-8 with TRBJ2-1; 7 bases agree with TRBD2. The germline V gene encodes CDR1 SGHVS and CDR2 FQNEAQ. Unmatched junction bases numbered 11, after V lost 3 bases and J lost 3 bases. The CDR3 loop spans 17 amino acids. CDR3 in amino acids: CASSFLKRDKVYNEQFF. In DNA form, the CDR3 reads TGTGCCAGCAGCTTTCTAAAGCGGGATAAGGTCTACAATGAGCAGTTCTTC.

The rearrangement uses TRBV6-2 or TRBV6-3 and TRBJ2-3, with TRBD2 matching over 10 bases. V trimming: 0 bases; J trimming: 2 bases; junction bases outside the gene matches: 5. Germline assignment: CDR1 MNHEY and CDR2 SVGEGT. The CDR3 consists of 17 residues. Here the CDR3 reads CASSYSITSGVTDTQYF. CDR3 sequence (DNA): TGTGCCAGCAGTTACTCGATTACTAGCGGGGTCACAGATACGCAGTATTTT.

The chain couples TRBV28 to TRBJ2-7, with 12 bases identical to TRBD2. V shed 6 bases, J shed 5 bases, and the junction held 11 bases outside the gene matches. CDR1 and CDR2 from the germline V gene are MDHEN and SYDVKM. This CDR3 has 16 residues. CDR3 sequence reads: CASRQSWTSGKNEQYF. The CDR3 region has the DNA TGTGCCAGCAGACAATCTTGGACTAGCGGGAAGAACGAGCAGTACTTC.

This clonotype was observed many times. The chain joins TRBV12-3 or TRBV12-4 to TRBJ2-2; maybe TRBD1 (6 bases). The CDR3 totals 13 residues. Deletions cut 3 bases from V and 7 bases from J, with 9 bases between. The CDR3 DNA reads as TGTGCCAGCAGTTTCAGGGGCAGCGGGGAGCTGTTTTTT. This sequence encodes CASSFRGSGELFF.

This clonotype was found many times. The V gene is TRBV28, the J gene TRBJ2-7; no clear D. Per the germline V gene, CDR1 is MDHEN and CDR2 is SYDVKM. The V end lost 6 bases, the J end lost 0 bases, and 12 bases lay between the germline ends. The CDR3 has 14 residues. For the CDR3, the DNA is TGTGCCAGCAGCCATGGACGGAACTCCTACGAGCAGTACTTC. Amino acid sequence: CASSHGRNSYEQYF.

This clonotype was counted only a few times. The chain joins TRBV5-6 to TRBJ1-2, with a tentative D call TRBD1 (5 bases). The germline V and J ends were trimmed by 4 bases and 8 bases, with 27 bases remaining between them. The CDR3 covers 17 residues. CDR1 is SGHDT and CDR2 is YYEEEE in the germline V gene. In DNA form, the CDR3 reads TGTGCCAGCAGCCGTGAAGCTCGGGACGGATTAACTAGGGGCTACACCTTC. This codes for CASSREARDGLTRGYTF. Based on the CDR3 plus reference TRBV5-6 and TRBJ1-2, the full variable domain is DAGVTQSPTHLIKTRGQQVTLRCSPKSGHDTVSWYQQALGQGPQFIFQYYEEEERQRGNFPDRFSGHQFPNYSSELNVNALLLGDSALYLCASSREARDGLTRGYTFGSGTRLTVV.

This clonotype occurred many times. V usage is TRBV5-4 and J usage is TRBJ2-5, with D perhaps TRBD2 (5 bases). Trimming left V 0 bases short and J 0 bases short, with 12 bases between. Germline assignment: CDR1 SGHNT and CDR2 YYREEE (reference sequence). The CDR3 sequence is 16 residues long. The CDR3 nucleotides are TGTGCCAGCAGCTTGGTCGGAGGATACTACCAAGAGACCCAGTACTTC. Protein product: CASSLVGGYYQETQYF.

This clonotype was picked up a small number of times. V usage is TRBV7-9 and J usage is TRBJ2-7; D call uncertain. Germline V CDR1 and CDR2: SEHNR, FQNEAQ (reference sequence). The CDR3 is 12 amino acids. V was cut by 2 bases and J by 6 bases, with 8 bases left in between. For the CDR3, the DNA is TGTGCCAGCAGCTTAAGTGCCCCCGAGCAGTACTTC. Its protein is CASSLSAPEQYF.

V is TRBV5-1 and J is TRBJ2-6; D possibly corresponds to TRBD1 (6 bases). Per the germline V gene, CDR1 is SGHRS and CDR2 is YFSETQ. The CDR3 has 14 amino acids. V shed 6 bases and J shed 0 bases, with 7 bases lying between them. The CDR3 nucleotides are TGCGCCAGCATGGACAGCTCTGGGGCCAACGTCCTGACTTTC. Translating gives CASMDSSGANVLTF.

This chain links TRBV18 with TRBJ2-1; 7 nucleotides line up with TRBD2. Germline trimming cut 3 bases from V and 6 bases from J; bases unmatched to any gene: 8. Germline assignment: CDR1 KGHSH and CDR2 LQKENI. The CDR3 covers 15 residues. DNA of the CDR3: TGTGCCAGCTCACCGGTGGTCAGCGGGGCCAATGAGCAGTTCTTC. Amino acid sequence: CASSPVVSGANEQFF. The full variable domain, its missing parts supplied by reference TRBV18 and TRBJ2-1, is NAGVMQNPRHLVRRRGQEARLRCSPMKGHSHVYWYRQLPEEGLKFMVYLQKENIIDESGMPKERFSAEFPKEGPSILRIQQVVRGDSAAYFCASSPVVSGANEQFFGPGTRLTVL.

This clonotype has a count of ten or more. As DNA, the CDR3 is TGTGCCATCAGTGAGGGTGCAGGGGCGATGAACACTGAAGCTTTCTTT. This codes for CAISEGAGAMNTEAFF. This chain uses TRBV10-3 with TRBJ1-1, with TRBD1 as a possible D gene (6 bases). Germline V lookup: CDR1 ENHRY, CDR2 SYGVKD. The CDR3 is 16 amino acids. Trimming stripped 2 bases from V and 0 bases from J, with 13 bases between.

This clonotype was counted ten times or more. The rearrangement joins TRBV11-2 to TRBJ1-1; D not resolved. Looked up from germline, CDR1 is SGHAT and CDR2 is FQNNGV. The V gene lost 1 base and the J gene lost 11 bases, with 14 bases spanning the gap. The CDR3 covers 13 residues. DNA of the CDR3: TGTGCCAGCAGCTTAGTTTCCACCCCCGGGGCTTTCTTT. This gives the protein CASSLVSTPGAFF.

This sequence joins TRBV11-2 and TRBJ2-1; D remains ambiguous. Germline V gene lookup returns CDR1 SGHAT and CDR2 FQNNGV. The V end lost 9 bases, the J end lost 2 bases, and 8 bases lay between the germline ends. This CDR3 has 12 amino acids. The CDR3 loop reads CARRAAYNEQFF. DNA of the CDR3: TGTGCCAGACGGGCTGCCTACAATGAGCAGTTCTTC.

This clonotype was found a few times. The chain has TRBV5-1 and TRBJ2-3; 10 nucleotides match TRBD2. From germline, CDR1 is SGHRS and CDR2 YFSETQ. The CDR3 extends over 18 amino acids. V dropped 1 base and J dropped 2; count of bases not matched to a gene: 10. The CDR3 sequence is CASSLKREGPFNTDTQYF. CDR3 nucleotides: TGCGCCAGCAGCTTGAAGCGGGAGGGTCCCTTTAACACAGATACGCAGTATTTT.

This sequence joins TRBV27 and TRBJ2-3; D not certain. There are 14 residues in the CDR3. Trimming removed 5 bases from V and 2 bases from J, with 11 bases in between. CDR1 MNHEY and CDR2 SMNVEV come from the germline V gene (reference sequence). CDR3 nucleotides: TGTGCCAGCAGTCCGGGCCCGAACACAGATACGCAGTATTTT. The encoded protein is CASSPGPNTDTQYF.

This clonotype was counted ten times or more. V usage is TRBV19 and J usage is TRBJ2-3; D is undetermined. This CDR3 contains 12 residues. Germline V lookup: CDR1 LNHDA, CDR2 SQIVND (reference sequence). The V end was cut by 5 bases, the J end by 7 bases, with 10 bases between. Here the CDR3 DNA reads TGTGCCAGTAGTCCGTCAGTAAATACGCAGTATTTT. Its protein product is CASSPSVNTQYF.